One sample yielded the 12 T cell receptor beta chains listed below, sequenced in a study of blood T cell repertoires in COVID-19. The repertoire was sequenced with immunoSEQ multiplex PCR; TCRdb's copy has only in-frame clones and lacks some. Of more than 85,000 clones detected, roughly 82% appear once; the ten largest clones hold just under 4.5%. The sample consisted of peripheral blood. These receptors were obtained from a human donor in a cohort sampled during active COVID-19.

This chain connects TRBV5-1 to TRBJ1-4; 7 positions agree with TRBD1. Germline assignment: CDR1 SGHRS and CDR2 YFSETQ. Losses at the gene ends were 4 bases for V and 8 bases for J; bases not matched to a gene: 8. This CDR3 contains 14 residues. DNA for the CDR3: TGCGCCAGCAGCCTTCGACAGGGACAAGAAAAACTGTTTTTT. It codes for CASSLRQGQEKLFF.

The chain uses TRBV2 and TRBJ2-5, with D unresolved. CDR3 length: 14 amino acids. The germline V and J ends were trimmed by 1 base and 2 bases, with 8 bases remaining between them. Germline lookup yields CDR1 SNHLY and CDR2 FYNNEI. The CDR3: CASSEGGGQETQYF. In nucleotides, the CDR3 is TGTGCCAGCAGTGAAGGCGGTGGACAAGAGACCCAGTACTTC.

The chain combines TRBV18 with TRBJ1-2, with 9 bases lining up with TRBD1. Germline CDR1 reads KGHSH; CDR2 reads LQKENI. The CDR3 has 15 residues. V trimming: 3 bases; J trimming: 2 bases; junction bases outside the gene matches: 4. CDR3 nucleotide sequence: TGTGCCAGCTCACCGATCGGACAGGGGAACTATGGCTACACCTTC. It codes for CASSPIGQGNYGYTF.

This sequence joins TRBV6-2 or TRBV6-3 and TRBJ1-6; 8 bases fit TRBD1. From germline, CDR1 is MNHEY and CDR2 SVGEGT. Trimming at V came to 5 bases and at J to 2 bases, leaving 8 bases not matched to a gene. The CDR3 is made up of 17 amino acids. In nucleotides, the CDR3 is TGTGCCAGCAGTCCCCAGGACAGGGCGGCCTATAATTCACCCCTCCACTTT. This codes for CASSPQDRAAYNSPLHF.

The chain uses TRBV18 and TRBJ1-1; TRBD1 might be the D (6 bases). The CDR3 contains 15 residues. CDR1 and CDR2 (germline): KGHSH, LQKENI. V shed 5 bases and J shed 4 bases, with 17 bases lying between them. The DNA of the CDR3 is TGTGCCAGCTCATTCGGGGGGCGAGTACTCACTGAAGCTTTCTTT. It specifies CASSFGGRVLTEAFF.

V and J are TRBV9 and TRBJ2-1; D may be TRBD1 (5 bases). Germline V gene sequence: CDR1 SGDLS, CDR2 YYNGEE. This CDR3 comprises 14 residues. V dropped 0 bases and J dropped 5 bases, with 9 bases sitting between them. CDR3 sequence: CASSVEGQNNEQFF. In DNA form, the CDR3 reads TGTGCCAGCAGCGTAGAGGGGCAGAACAATGAGCAGTTCTTC.

In its sample, this clone was seen a few times. The chain has TRBV24-1 and TRBJ1-5; D ambiguous. The germline gives CDR1 KGHDR, CDR2 SFDVKD. The CDR3 is 12 amino acids. V was clipped by 9 bases and J by 4 bases, with 9 bases between them. The chain's CDR3 is CATSQENQPQHF. The CDR3 region has the DNA TGTGCCACCTCTCAGGAAAATCAGCCCCAGCATTTT.

The chain has TRBV4-2 and TRBJ2-5, with D perhaps TRBD2 (5 bases). The CDR3 contains 16 residues. V lost 0 bases and J 0 bases, leaving 11 bases between the germline ends. Germline-derived CDR1 and CDR2 are LGHNA and YNFKEQ. The CDR3 DNA reads TGTGCCAGCAGCCAAGATGGAACGGGAAACCAAGAGACCCAGTACTTC. Its translation is CASSQDGTGNQETQYF.

The chain uses TRBV9 and TRBJ1-2, with TRBD1 identical over 12 bases. The CDR3 covers 17 residues. V lost 3 bases and J lost 6; bases outside the gene matches: 12. From germline, CDR1 is SGDLS and CDR2 YYNGEE. CDR3 in amino acids: CASSGAPPGQGAHGYTF. The CDR3 DNA follows: TGTGCCAGCAGCGGAGCGCCCCCGGGACAGGGGGCGCATGGCTACACCTTC.

The chain recombines TRBV6-5 with TRBJ1-1; 7 positions match TRBD1. Germline V gene data show CDR1 as MNHEY and CDR2 as SVGAGI. J was trimmed by 4 bases and V by 6 bases; bases with no gene match: 5. This CDR3 spans 13 amino acids. CDR3 nucleotide sequence: TGTGCCAGCAGGTCGGGACAGCTCACTGAAGCTTTCTTT. Translation: CASRSGQLTEAFF.

This sequence joins TRBV5-6 and TRBJ1-1, with a weak D call TRBD1 (6 bases). The CDR3 covers 12 residues. CDR1 and CDR2 from the germline V gene are SGHDT and YYEEEE. V lost 4 bases to trimming and J lost 3 bases, with 7 bases between them. The CDR3 sequence: CASSPGDTEAFF. The CDR3 coding sequence is TGTGCCAGCAGCCCAGGGGACACTGAAGCTTTCTTT. The full variable domain, rest sourced from reference TRBV5-6 and TRBJ1-1, is DAGVTQSPTHLIKTRGQQVTLRCSPKSGHDTVSWYQQALGQGPQFIFQYYEEEERQRGNFPDRFSGHQFPNYSSELNVNALLLGDSALYLCASSPGDTEAFFGQGTRLTVV.

This chain joins TRBV3-1 (or the pseudogene TRBV3-2) and TRBJ2-7; 8 positions match TRBD1. With 4 bases clipped from V and 2 bases from J, the junction kept 7 bases outside the gene matches. The CDR3 totals 15 residues. Germline lookup yields CDR1 LGHDT and CDR2 YNNKEL (reference sequence). CDR3 loop: CASSLGTTGAYEQYF. In nucleotides, the CDR3 is TGTGCCAGCAGCCTCGGAACGACAGGGGCCTACGAGCAGTACTTC.